The rows below give T cell receptor beta chains drawn from one sample of a study of T cells in Graves' hyperthyroidism and ophthalmopathy. One entry per CDR3 protein results from TCRdb running MiXCR on the multiplex PCR reads. This table holds more than 600,000 distinct CDR3 sequences, about a sixth found once. Sequencing was carried out using blood. Receptor source: a man aged 18 to 30 with Graves' hyperthyroidism. CDR3s include the opening cysteine and the closing phenylalanine or tryptophan. Fields, in order: clone size, D gene, V gene, J gene, CDR3 protein, CDR3 DNA. The D gene is left open where the match is weak. Clone size is not always given. Where it is, it says once, few, many or a class for expanded clones.

many	TRBD2	TRBV5-1	TRBJ2-1	CASSQIRLAGGNEQFF	TGCGCCAGCAGCCAAATCAGACTAGCGGGAGGCAATGAGCAGTTCTTC
NA	NA	TRBV5-1	TRBJ2-2	CASSWGPGQAGNTGELFF	TGCGCCAGCAGCTGGGGCCCTGGGCAGGCCGGGAACACCGGGGAGCTGTTTTTT
many	TRBD2	TRBV12-5	TRBJ2-5	CASGDRLAGTETQYF	TGTGCTAGTGGCGATCGACTAGCGGGAACGGAGACCCAGTACTTC
few	NA	TRBV6-1	TRBJ2-1	CASLYRVYEQFF	TGTGCCAGTCTATATCGGGTCTACGAGCAGTTCTTC
many	NA	TRBV28	TRBJ2-1	CASSDRKDEQFF	TGTGCCAGCTCGGACAGAAAGGATGAGCAGTTCTTC
few	TRBD2	TRBV4-2	TRBJ2-1	CASSQGNGRTYNEQFF	TGTGCCAGCAGCCAAGGAAACGGGAGGACTTACAATGAGCAGTTCTTC
many	TRBD2	TRBV29-1	TRBJ2-7	CSAWGSGRNYEQYF	TGCAGCGCCTGGGGTAGCGGGAGGAACTACGAGCAGTACTTC
NA	TRBD1	TRBV20-1	TRBJ2-4	CSALGGTAKNIQYF	TGCAGTGCCCTGGGTGGGACAGCAAAAAACATTCAGTACTTC
many	NA	TRBV7-8	TRBJ2-5	CASSLHPGGQYF	TGTGCCAGCAGCCTGCATCCCGGAGGCCAGTACTTC
many	NA	TRBV2	TRBJ2-7	CASSAMSVGLEQYF	TGTGCCAGCAGTGCGATGTCCGTGGGGCTCGAGCAGTACTTC
NA	TRBD2	TRBV28	TRBJ2-4	CASSFSGSWTKNIQYF	TGTGCCAGCAGTTTTAGCGGGAGTTGGACCAAAAACATTCAGTACTTC
few	NA	TRBV3-1	TRBJ1-2	CASSQEGSQRISGYTF	TGTGCCAGCAGCCAAGAGGGCAGCCAGAGGATATCAGGCTACACCTTC
NA	NA	TRBV6-2/TRBV6-3	TRBJ1-1	CASSYTAASTEAFF	TGTGCCAGCAGTTACACAGCTGCGAGCACTGAAGCTTTCTTT
many	NA	TRBV6-5	TRBJ2-5	CASSYKGTQYF	TGTGCCAGCAGTTACAAGGGGACCCAGTACTTC
many	NA	TRBV12-3/TRBV12-4	TRBJ1-5	CASSPRGGIAFDQPQHF	TGTGCCAGCAGCCCCCGGGGAGGGATAGCATTCGATCAGCCCCAGCATTTT
NA	TRBD1	TRBV19	TRBJ1-5	CASSLYGQGLNQPQHF	TGTGCCAGTAGTCTGTACGGACAGGGACTCAATCAGCCCCAGCATTTT
NA	TRBD1	TRBV5-1	TRBJ2-1	CASSLALTGPSYNEQFF	TGCGCCAGCAGCTTGGCCCTGACAGGGCCCTCCTACAATGAGCAGTTCTTC
NA	NA	TRBV6-5	TRBJ2-2	CASSYRVRSTGELFF	TGTGCCAGCAGTTATCGGGTCCGGAGCACCGGGGAGCTGTTTTTT
many	TRBD2	TRBV27	TRBJ2-7	CASSLFGGGTRSYEQYF	TGTGCCAGCAGTTTATTCGGCGGGGGGACAAGATCCTACGAGCAGTACTTC
many	TRBD2	TRBV28	TRBJ2-1	CASSPISGTYNEQFF	TGTGCCAGCAGTCCAATCAGCGGGACCTACAATGAGCAGTTCTTC
NA	NA	TRBV4-1	TRBJ2-2	CASSQDRGRFTGELFF	TGCGCCAGCAGCCAAGATAGGGGCCGTTTTACCGGGGAGCTGTTTTTT
once	TRBD2	TRBV11-2	TRBJ2-5	CASSLGGRVRETQYF	TGTGCCAGCAGCTTAGGCGGGAGAGTTCGTGAGACCCAGTACTTC
few	NA	TRBV20-1	TRBJ2-1	CSARVRTHHDNEQFF	TGCAGTGCTAGAGTTCGGACCCACCATGACAATGAGCAGTTCTTC
many	NA	TRBV28	TRBJ2-3	CASSRPPGLGQAQYF	TGTGCCAGCAGCCGGCCACCGGGACTAGGACAGGCGCAGTATTTT
NA	NA	TRBV9	TRBJ1-2	CASSLTGNYGHTF	TGTGCCAGCAGCCTCACAGGGAACTATGGCCACACCTTC
NA	TRBD1	TRBV28	TRBJ1-5	CASSLRGRLGQPQHF	TGTGCCAGCAGTCTCAGGGGGCGCTTAGGGCAGCCCCAGCATTTT
NA	NA	TRBV6-1	TRBJ1-5	CASSGPRGLRNQPQHF	TGTGCCAGCAGTGGACCCAGGGGTTTGCGCAATCAGCCCCAGCATTTT
many	NA	TRBV6-1	TRBJ2-7	CASLRLGSYEQYF	TGTGCCAGCTTACGCCTCGGGTCCTACGAGCAGTACTTC
NA	TRBD2	TRBV25-1	TRBJ2-2	CASSEVVAGALSDTGELFF	TGTGCCAGCAGTGAAGTCGTAGCGGGAGCCCTATCGGACACCGGGGAGCTGTTTTTT
NA	TRBD2	TRBV5-5	TRBJ2-3	CASSLGALAGAHGDTQYF	TGTGCCAGCAGCTTAGGGGCCTTAGCGGGAGCTCATGGAGATACGCAGTATTTT
NA	NA	TRBV11-2	TRBJ2-7	CASSLELPGEQYF	TGTGCCAGCAGCTTAGAGTTGCCTGGCGAGCAGTACTTC
NA	NA	TRBV19	TRBJ2-7	CASSMALDRSYEQYF	TGTGCCAGTAGTATGGCCCTCGACAGGAGCTACGAGCAGTACTTC
NA	TRBD1	TRBV19	TRBJ2-6	CASSAGGLGFPGANVLTF	TGTGCCAGTAGTGCAGGGGGATTGGGTTTTCCTGGGGCCAACGTCCTGACTTTC
many	TRBD1	TRBV15	TRBJ2-1	CATSRDRDSSYNEQFF	TGTGCCACCAGCAGAGATCGGGACAGCTCCTACAATGAGCAGTTCTTC
few	NA	TRBV5-8	TRBJ2-7	CASSSPGYYEQYF	TGTGCCAGCAGCTCCCCGGGGTACTACGAGCAGTACTTC
few	NA	TRBV5-1	TRBJ2-4	CASSLARGAKNIQYF	TGCGCCAGCAGCTTGGCCCGGGGTGCCAAAAACATTCAGTACTTC
many	TRBD1	TRBV7-8	TRBJ2-5	CASSFGQGGGETQYF	TGTGCCAGCAGCTTCGGACAGGGGGGAGGGGAGACCCAGTACTTC
NA	TRBD1	TRBV7-9	TRBJ1-1	CASSLGQGPEAFF	TGTGCCAGCAGTTTGGGACAGGGCCCTGAAGCTTTCTTT
many	TRBD1	TRBV28	TRBJ2-7	CASSFRTGGREQYF	TGTGCCAGCAGTTTCCGGACAGGGGGCCGGGAGCAGTACTTC
few	TRBD2	TRBV3-1	TRBJ2-1	CASSQPGLADNEQFF	TGCGCCAGCAGCCAACCGGGACTAGCGGACAATGAGCAGTTCTTC
NA	TRBD1	TRBV6-1	TRBJ2-4	CASSFEAGGNIQYF	TGTGCCAGCAGCTTTGAAGCAGGGGGAAACATTCAGTACTTC
many	NA	TRBV28	TRBJ1-5	CASSLNRPNQPQHF	TGTGCCAGCAGTTTAAACAGGCCTAATCAGCCCCAGCATTTT
many	NA	TRBV2	TRBJ2-1	CASSVESYNEQFF	TGTGCCAGCAGTGTTGAGAGCTACAATGAGCAGTTCTTC
many	NA	TRBV28	TRBJ1-5	CASRTDSNQPQHF	TGTGCCAGCAGGACGGATAGCAATCAGCCCCAGCATTTT
many	NA	TRBV18	TRBJ2-5	CASSPPDAKTQYF	TGTGCCAGCTCACCACCGGACGCGAAGACCCAGTACTTC
many	NA	TRBV7-2	TRBJ2-1	CASSLHRDEQFF	TGTGCCAGCAGCCTCCACCGGGATGAGCAGTTCTTC
many	NA	TRBV6-1	TRBJ2-3	CASRTAGADTDTQYF	TGTGCCAGCAGGACCGCAGGGGCCGACACAGATACGCAGTATTTT
NA	TRBD1	TRBV14	TRBJ2-1	CASSQEVRGLYNEQFF	TGTGCCAGCAGCCAAGAGGTCAGGGGGTTATACAATGAGCAGTTCTTC
many	TRBD2	TRBV7-2	TRBJ2-7	CASSLGAGVEQYF	TGTGCCAGCAGCTTAGGAGCGGGGGTCGAGCAGTACTTC
NA	TRBD2	TRBV20-1	TRBJ2-3	CSASAGPGNTQYF	TGCAGTGCTTCAGCGGGGCCGGGGAATACGCAGTATTTT
NA	NA	TRBV20-1	TRBJ1-3	CSAVRRFSGNTIYF	TGCAGTGCTGTCAGACGTTTCTCTGGAAACACCATATATTTT
many	NA	TRBV28	TRBJ2-3	CASSLGRSLRTDTQYF	TGTGCCAGCAGTTTGGGGCGGAGTCTTCGCACAGATACGCAGTATTTT
many	NA	TRBV28	TRBJ2-7	CASSLPGYEQYF	TGTGCCAGCAGTCTCCCAGGGTACGAGCAGTACTTC
NA	NA	TRBV29-1	TRBJ2-7	CSVLFPENSYEQYF	TGCAGCGTGTTATTCCCTGAGAATTCCTACGAGCAGTACTTC
many	NA	TRBV15	TRBJ1-5	CATEDSPPQHF	TGTGCCACCGAGGACTCTCCGCCCCAGCATTTT